This T cell receptor (beta chain) was obtained from a study of blood T cell repertoires in COVID-19 (dated by TCRdb to 2020 to 2022). Background on the whole study: Collaborator samples came from the United States, Italy and Spain and covered acute and convalescent phases of COVID-19. The material from the prospective study consisted of cDNA or gDNA derived from T cells, B-cell-depleted T cells, or PBMCs. The dataset comprised deeply sampled blood TCRbeta repertoires from subjects exposed to, actively infected with, or recovered from COVID-19. The repertoires were released in a freely available public database intended as a resource for research on the immune response to SARS-CoV-2. The samples were drawn from two sources: the first 160 participants of the ongoing ImmuneRACE study, and fewer than 1,500 subjects contributed by 6 global collaborators. The sample metadata nearly always contained a de-identified subject ID, COVID-19 status, age in years and sex. Where available, HLA class I and class II types were taken from metadata supplied by the sample provider and were not determined by assay-based typing.

The immunoSEQ Assay, a bias-controlled multiplex PCR, was used to amplify TCRbeta CDR3 regions from genomic DNA. In the original analysis: The number of nucleated cells in each sample was estimated by amplification of reference gene primers within the assay. To quantify the absolute abundance of each unique TCRbeta CDR3 rearrangement, sequence reads were collapsed and filtered. For each sample, productive Simpson clonality was calculated by taking the square root of Simpson's diversity index across productive rearrangements. TCRdb obtained this table from immuneACCESS and retained in-frame rearrangements with V and J assigned. These tables miss some clones; where compared with another copy, unresolved V genes account for less than half of the shortfall, and the remainder is unexplained. Clone size and the V and J calls come from that table; the DNA yielded D and trimming. This sample comprises about 93,000 clones, just under 80% of them detected only once. About 15% of the sample rests with the top ten.

Concerning this clone: The specificity of this receptor is unknown. No base-level quality is on record; no much larger clone is a single base apart.

Whole blood was collected in K2EDTA tubes by collaborating institutions according to the institutions' own protocols. Collaborator samples were shipped for TCRbeta analysis as frozen whole blood, isolated PBMCs, or DNA extracted from either sample type. Broad study findings and their caveats: The amount of clinical and demographic metadata varied by source and participant and was provided uncurated.

The CDR3 spans 13 residues, from the cysteine through the phenylalanine. The only DNA kept is the CDR3, 39 bases in frame from the first base. The trim is 8 bases for V and 0 bases for J, with a gap of 10 bases between the germline ends. The germline V gene (reference sequence) provides CDR1 SEHNR and CDR2 FQNEAQ. The specimen was peripheral blood. This receptor was identified in a human donor in a cohort sampled during active COVID-19. The chain was built from TRBV7-9 and TRBJ1-1; D gene: possibly TRBD1, on 5 matching bases. The CDR3 amino acid sequence is: CASLRGMNTEAFF. The base sequence is TGTGCCAGCCTAAGGGGTATGAACACTGAAGCTTTCTTT.